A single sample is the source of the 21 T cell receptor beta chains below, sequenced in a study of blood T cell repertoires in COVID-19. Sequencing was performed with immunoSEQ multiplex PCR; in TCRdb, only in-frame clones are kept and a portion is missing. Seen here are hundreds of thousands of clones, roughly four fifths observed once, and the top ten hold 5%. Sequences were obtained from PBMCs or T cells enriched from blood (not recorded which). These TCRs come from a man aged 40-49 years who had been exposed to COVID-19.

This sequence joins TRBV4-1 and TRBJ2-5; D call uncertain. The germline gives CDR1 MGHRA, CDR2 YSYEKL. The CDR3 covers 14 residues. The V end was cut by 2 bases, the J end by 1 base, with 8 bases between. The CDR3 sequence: CASSQLPLQETQYF. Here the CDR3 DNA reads TGCGCCAGCAGCCAACTTCCACTCCAAGAGACCCAGTACTTC.

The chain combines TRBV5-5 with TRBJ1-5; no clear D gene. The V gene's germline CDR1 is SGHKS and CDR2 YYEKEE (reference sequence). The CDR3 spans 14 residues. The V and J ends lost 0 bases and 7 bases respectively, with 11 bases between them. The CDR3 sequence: CASSLEAAGQPQHF. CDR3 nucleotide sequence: TGTGCCAGCAGCTTGGAGGCTGCGGGACAGCCCCAGCATTTT.

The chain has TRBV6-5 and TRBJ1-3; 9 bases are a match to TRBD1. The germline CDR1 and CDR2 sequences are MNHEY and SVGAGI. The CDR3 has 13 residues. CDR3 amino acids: CVTQGALGNTIYF. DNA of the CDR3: TGTGTAACACAGGGGGCTTTGGGAAACACCATATATTTT.

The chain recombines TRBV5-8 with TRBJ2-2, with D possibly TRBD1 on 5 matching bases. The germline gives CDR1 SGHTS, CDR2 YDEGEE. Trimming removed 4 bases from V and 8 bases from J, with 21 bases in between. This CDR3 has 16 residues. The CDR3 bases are TGTGCCAGCAGCGCGAAGGGGTTTGCATCAATTGGGGAGCTGTTTTTT. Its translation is CASSAKGFASIGELFF. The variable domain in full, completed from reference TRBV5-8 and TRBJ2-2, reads EAGVTQSPTHLIKTRGQQATLRCSPISGHTSVYWYQQALGLGLQFLLWYDEGEERNRGNFPPRFSGRQFPNYSSELNVNALELEDSALYLCASSAKGFASIGELFFGEGSRLTVL.

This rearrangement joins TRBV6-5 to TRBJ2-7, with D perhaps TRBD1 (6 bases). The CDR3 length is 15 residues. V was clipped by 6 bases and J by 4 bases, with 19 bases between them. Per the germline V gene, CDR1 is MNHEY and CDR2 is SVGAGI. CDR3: CASRPLDRKLYEQYF. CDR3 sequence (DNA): TGTGCCAGCAGGCCCCTAGACAGGAAACTTTACGAGCAGTACTTC.

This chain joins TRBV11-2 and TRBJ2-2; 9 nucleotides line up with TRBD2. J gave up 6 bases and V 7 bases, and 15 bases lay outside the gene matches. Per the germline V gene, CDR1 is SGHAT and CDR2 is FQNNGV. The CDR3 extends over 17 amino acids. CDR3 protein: CASKVPGRTSDSGELFF. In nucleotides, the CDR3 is TGTGCCAGCAAGGTCCCCGGGCGGACTAGCGATTCCGGGGAGCTGTTTTTT.

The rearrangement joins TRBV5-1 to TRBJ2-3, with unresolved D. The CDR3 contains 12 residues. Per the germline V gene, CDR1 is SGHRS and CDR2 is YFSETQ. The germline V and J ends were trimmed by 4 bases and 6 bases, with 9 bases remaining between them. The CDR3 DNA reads TGCGCCAGCAGCCTTATCTACGATACGCAGTATTTT. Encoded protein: CASSLIYDTQYF.

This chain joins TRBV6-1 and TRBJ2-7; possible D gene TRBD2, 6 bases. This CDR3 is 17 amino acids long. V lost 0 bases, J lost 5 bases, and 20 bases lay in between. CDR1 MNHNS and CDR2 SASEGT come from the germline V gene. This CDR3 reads CASSEAFLAGRFNEQYF. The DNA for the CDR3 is TGTGCCAGCAGTGAAGCTTTTCTTGCGGGAAGATTCAACGAGCAGTACTTC.

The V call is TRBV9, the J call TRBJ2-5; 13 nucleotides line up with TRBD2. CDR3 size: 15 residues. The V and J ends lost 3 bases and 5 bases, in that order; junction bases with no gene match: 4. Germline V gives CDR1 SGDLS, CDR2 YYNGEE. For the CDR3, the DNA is TGTGCCAGCAGCGCACTAGCGGGAGGGCCGGAGACCCAGTACTTC. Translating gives CASSALAGGPETQYF.

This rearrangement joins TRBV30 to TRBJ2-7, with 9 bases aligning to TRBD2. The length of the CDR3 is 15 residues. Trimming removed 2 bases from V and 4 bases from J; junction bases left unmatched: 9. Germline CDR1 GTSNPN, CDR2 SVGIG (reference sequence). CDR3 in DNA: TGTGCCTGGAGTAACTGGGCGGGAGGGCCGTACGAGCAGTACTTC. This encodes CAWSNWAGGPYEQYF.

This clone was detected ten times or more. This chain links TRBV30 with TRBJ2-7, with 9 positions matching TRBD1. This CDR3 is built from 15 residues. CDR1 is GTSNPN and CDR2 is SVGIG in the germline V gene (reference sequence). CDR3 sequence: CAAQDAGTGRFEQYF. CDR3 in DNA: TGTGCTGCACAGGACGCCGGGACAGGGAGATTCGAGCAGTACTTC.

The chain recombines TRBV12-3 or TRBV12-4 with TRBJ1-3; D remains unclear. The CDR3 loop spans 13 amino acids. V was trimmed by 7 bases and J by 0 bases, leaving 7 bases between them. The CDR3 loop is CASIDSSGNTIYF. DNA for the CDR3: TGTGCCAGCATCGATAGCTCTGGAAACACCATATATTTT.

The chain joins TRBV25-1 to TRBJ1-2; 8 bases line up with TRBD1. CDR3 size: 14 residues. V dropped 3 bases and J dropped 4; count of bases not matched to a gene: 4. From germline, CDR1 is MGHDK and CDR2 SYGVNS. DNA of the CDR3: TGTGCCAGCAGTGACCGACAGGGGAGCTATGGCTACACCTTC. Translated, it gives CASSDRQGSYGYTF.

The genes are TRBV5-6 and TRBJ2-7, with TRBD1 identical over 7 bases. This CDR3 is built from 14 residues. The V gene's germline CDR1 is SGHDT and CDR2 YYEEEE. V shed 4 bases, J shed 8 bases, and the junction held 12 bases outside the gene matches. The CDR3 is CASSIRQGAVKQYF. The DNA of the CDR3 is TGTGCCAGCAGCATAAGACAGGGAGCTGTTAAGCAGTACTTC. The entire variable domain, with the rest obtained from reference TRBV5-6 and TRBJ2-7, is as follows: DAGVTQSPTHLIKTRGQQVTLRCSPKSGHDTVSWYQQALGQGPQFIFQYYEEEERQRGNFPDRFSGHQFPNYSSELNVNALLLGDSALYLCASSIRQGAVKQYFGPGTRLTVT.

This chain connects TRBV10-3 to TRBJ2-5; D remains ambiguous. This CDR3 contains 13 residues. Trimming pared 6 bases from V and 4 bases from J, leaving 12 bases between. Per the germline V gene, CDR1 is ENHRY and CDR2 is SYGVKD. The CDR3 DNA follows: TGTGCCATCAGAGGTTATGGCGGAGAGACCCAGTACTTC. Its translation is CAIRGYGGETQYF.

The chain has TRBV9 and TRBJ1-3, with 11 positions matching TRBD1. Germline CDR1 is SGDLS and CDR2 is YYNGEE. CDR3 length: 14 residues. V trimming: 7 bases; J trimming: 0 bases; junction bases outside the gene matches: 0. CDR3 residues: CASGTGGSGNTIYF. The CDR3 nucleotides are TGTGCCAGCGGGACAGGGGGCTCTGGAAACACCATATATTTT.

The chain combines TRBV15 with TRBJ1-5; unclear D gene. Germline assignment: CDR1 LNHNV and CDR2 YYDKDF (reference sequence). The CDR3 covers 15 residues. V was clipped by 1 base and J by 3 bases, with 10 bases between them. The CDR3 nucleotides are TGTGCCACCAGCAGAGTCGACGGAGACAATCAGCCCCAGCATTTT. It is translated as CATSRVDGDNQPQHF.

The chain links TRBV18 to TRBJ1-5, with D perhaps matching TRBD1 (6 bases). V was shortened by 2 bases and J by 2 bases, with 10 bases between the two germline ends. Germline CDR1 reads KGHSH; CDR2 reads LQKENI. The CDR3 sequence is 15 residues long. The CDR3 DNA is TGTGCCAGCTCACCAGGAGGACAGCGCAATCAGCCCCAGCATTTT. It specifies CASSPGGQRNQPQHF. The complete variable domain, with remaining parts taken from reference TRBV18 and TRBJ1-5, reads NAGVMQNPRHLVRRRGQEARLRCSPMKGHSHVYWYRQLPEEGLKFMVYLQKENIIDESGMPKERFSAEFPKEGPSILRIQQVVRGDSAAYFCASSPGGQRNQPQHFGDGTRLSIL.

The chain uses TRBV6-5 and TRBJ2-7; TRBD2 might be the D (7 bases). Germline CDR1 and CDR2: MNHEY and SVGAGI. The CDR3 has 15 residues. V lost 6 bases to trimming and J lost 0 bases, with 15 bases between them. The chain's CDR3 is CASRAGHLFSYEQYF. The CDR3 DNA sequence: TGTGCCAGCAGAGCGGGACACCTCTTCTCCTACGAGCAGTACTTC.

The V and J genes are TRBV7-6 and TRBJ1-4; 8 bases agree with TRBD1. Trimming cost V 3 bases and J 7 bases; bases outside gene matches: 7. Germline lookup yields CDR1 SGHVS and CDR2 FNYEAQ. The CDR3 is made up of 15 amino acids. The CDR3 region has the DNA TGTGCCAGCAGCTTGTCAGGGGGCGGTCTTGAAAAACTGTTTTTT. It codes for CASSLSGGGLEKLFF.

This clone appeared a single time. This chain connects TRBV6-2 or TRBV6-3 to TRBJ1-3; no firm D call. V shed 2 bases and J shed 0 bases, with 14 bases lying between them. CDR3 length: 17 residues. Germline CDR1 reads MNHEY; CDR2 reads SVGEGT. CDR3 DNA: TGTGCCAGCAGTTACCTGCAGACAAGCTTCTCTGGAAACACCATATATTTT. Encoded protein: CASSYLQTSFSGNTIYF.